Below are 25 T cell receptor beta chains sequenced from a single sample in a study of identical twins. MiXCR was run by TCRdb on the 5' RACE reads, yielding one entry per CDR3 protein. The data hold 650,000 to 800,000 distinct CDR3 sequences, with 8.6% observed a single time. This sample also appeared in a second study, on yellow fever vaccine responses in identical twins.

The sequenced sample was PBMCs. All receptors derive from a woman aged 18-30 years in good health.

There are many counts of this clonotype. The chain combines TRBV27 with TRBJ2-5; D perhaps matches TRBD1 (6 bases). The CDR3 is 14 residues long. V was cut by 4 bases and J by 3 bases, with 12 bases left in between. In germline, CDR1 is MNHEY, CDR2 SMNVEV (reference sequence). The chain's CDR3 is CASSSTGRKETQYF. The CDR3 nucleotides are TGTGCCAGCAGTTCTACAGGGCGGAAAGAGACCCAGTACTTC.

The chain joins TRBV5-1 to TRBJ2-3, with 14 bases fitting TRBD2. The CDR3 is 21 residues long. Germline assignment: CDR1 SGHRS and CDR2 YFSETQ. V was pared by 0 bases and J by 5 bases, with 17 bases of the junction left unmatched. CDR3 DNA: TGCGCCAGCAGCTTGGCCGGACTAGCGGGGGGACCTCCTTTGCCACAAGATACGCAGTATTTT. Residues: CASSLAGLAGGPPLPQDTQYF. Full variable domain (remainder filled in from reference TRBV5-1 and TRBJ2-3): KAGVTQTPRYLIKTRGQQVTLSCSPISGHRSVSWYQQTPGQGLQFLFEYFSETQRNKGNFPGRFSGRQFSNSRSEMNVSTLELGDSALYLCASSLAGLAGGPPLPQDTQYFGPGTRLTVL.

This chain uses TRBV10-2 with TRBJ2-5, with a weak D call TRBD2 (5 bases). The germline CDR1 and CDR2 sequences are WSHSY and SAAADI. Trimming pared 6 bases from V and 10 bases from J, leaving 24 bases between. The CDR3 consists of 15 residues. The CDR3 is CASSRGSTGFSGQYF. The DNA of the CDR3 is TGCGCCAGCAGCCGCGGCTCTACGGGATTTAGTGGCCAGTACTTC.

The chain joins TRBV28 to TRBJ1-2; no firm D call. Germline V gives CDR1 MDHEN, CDR2 SYDVKM. This CDR3 spans 14 amino acids. Trimming cost V 7 bases and J 2 bases, with 14 bases left between them. Here the CDR3 DNA reads TGTGCCAGCACCCTAGAGCGGGCGAACTATGGCTACACCTTC. Its protein product is CASTLERANYGYTF.

This clonotype has at least ten counts. The chain combines TRBV21-1 with TRBJ2-7. TRBV21-1 is a pseudogene. The CDR3 consists of 14 residues. For the CDR3, the DNA is TGTGCCAGCAGCAAGATAAGACATCCTTTGGAGCAGTACTTC. As protein: CASSKIRHPLEQYF.

This clonotype was observed a handful of times. V and J are TRBV4-1 and TRBJ1-5; D perhaps matches TRBD1 (6 bases). CDR1 and CDR2 (germline): MGHRA, YSYEKL. The CDR3 spans 15 residues. The germline V and J ends were trimmed by 3 bases and 6 bases, with 15 bases remaining between them. CDR3 bases: TGCGCCAGCAGCCATGAGGGGGGGAATATTCAGCCCCAGCATTTT. Its protein is CASSHEGGNIQPQHF.

V usage is TRBV5-6 and J usage is TRBJ2-1; tentative D call: TRBD2 (7 bases). V lost 2 bases, J lost 5 bases, and 14 bases lay in between. This CDR3 is built from 15 residues. Germline assignment: CDR1 SGHDT and CDR2 YYEEEE. The CDR3 DNA reads TGTGCCAGCAGCTTATGGGGGGGCCATCACAATGAGCAGTTCTTC. Protein sequence: CASSLWGGHHNEQFF.

This clonotype was seen more than once but under ten times. CDR3 sequence (DNA): TGTGCCAGCAGCCGCTCCTGGGGGAGCAATCAGCCCCAGCATTTT. This sequence encodes CASSRSWGSNQPQHF. The V and J genes are TRBV12-3 or TRBV12-4 and TRBJ1-5; the D gene is possibly TRBD1 (5 bases). The CDR3 spans 15 residues. Deletions cut 6 bases from V and 1 base from J, with 13 bases between.

This clonotype has a handful of counts. The chain recombines TRBV9 with TRBJ2-6, with no clear D. Germline lookup yields CDR1 SGDLS and CDR2 YYNGEE. The CDR3 is made up of 16 amino acids. Trimming shortened V by 3 bases and J by 3 bases, and 13 bases separated the two germline ends. The CDR3 here is CASSASRAGGANVLTF. The CDR3 DNA reads TGTGCCAGCAGCGCCTCACGGGCAGGTGGGGCCAACGTCCTGACTTTC.

This chain links TRBV29-1 with TRBJ1-3; unclear D gene. V was cut by 0 bases and J by 3 bases, with 15 bases left in between. The CDR3 runs 16 residues. Per the germline V gene, CDR1 is SQVTM and CDR2 is ANQGSEA. CDR3 in DNA: TGCAGCGTTGAAGATAGGCAGGTTGGGTTTGGAAACACCATATATTTT. Amino acids: CSVEDRQVGFGNTIYF. The full variable domain, rest sourced from reference TRBV29-1 and TRBJ1-3, is SAVISQKPSRDICQRGTSLTIQCQVDSQVTMMFWYRQQPGQSLTLIATANQGSEATYESGFVIDKFPISRPNLTFSTLTVSNMSPEDSSIYLCSVEDRQVGFGNTIYFGEGSWLTVV.

A remark on this clonotype: A read error may produce the germline difference seen at one junction end. This chain links TRBV18 with TRBJ2-7, with 7 positions matching TRBD1. The CDR3 has 15 residues. Germline CDR1 KGHSH, CDR2 LQKENI. CDR3 protein: CASSLSGTDLFERYF. CDR3 in DNA: TGTGCCAGCTCACTGTCTGGGACAGACCTCTTCGAGCGGTACTTC.

J is TRBJ2-7 and V is TRBV4-2; no reliable D call. The CDR3 sequence is 15 residues long. Germline CDR1 and CDR2: LGHNA and YNFKEQ. Trimming removed 1 base from V and 3 bases from J, with 13 bases in between. The CDR3: CASSQGSSQDYEQYF. The CDR3 nucleotides are TGTGCCAGCAGCCAAGGATCCTCCCAAGACTACGAGCAGTACTTC.

This chain connects TRBV20-1 to TRBJ1-6; 8 nucleotides line up with TRBD1. J gave up 7 bases and V 8 bases, and 13 bases lay outside the gene matches. The length of the CDR3 is 15 residues. Germline-derived CDR1 and CDR2 are DFQATT and SNEGSKA (reference sequence). CDR3 in amino acids: CSTRHRGGSNSPLHF. The CDR3 nucleotides are TGCAGTACCAGACACAGGGGGGGATCGAATTCACCCCTCCACTTT.

The J gene is TRBJ1-5, the V gene TRBV5-6, with D perhaps matching TRBD1 (6 bases). Trimming took off 0 bases at V and 5 bases at J, with 12 bases between the two ends. The V gene's germline CDR1 is SGHDT and CDR2 YYEEEE. The CDR3 contains 15 residues. Here the CDR3 reads CASSLAMAGDQPQHF. CDR3 nucleotides: TGTGCCAGCAGCTTGGCGATGGCAGGGGATCAGCCCCAGCATTTT.

This clonotype was seen at least ten times. V is TRBV11-2 and J is TRBJ2-1; D is perhaps TRBD2 (5 bases). Trimming removed 6 bases at V and 3 bases at J, with 15 bases between. The CDR3 totals 15 residues. Germline V lookup: CDR1 SGHAT, CDR2 FQNNGV. CDR3: CASSEEAALYNEQFF. For the CDR3, the DNA is TGTGCCAGCAGTGAAGAAGCGGCACTCTACAATGAGCAGTTCTTC.

The V gene is TRBV27, the J gene TRBJ2-1, with TRBD1 identical over 9 bases. There are 15 residues in the CDR3. The germline V gene has CDR1 MNHEY and CDR2 SMNVEV (reference sequence). J was trimmed by 5 bases and V by 3 bases; bases with no gene match: 5. The CDR3 loop is CASSLGQGKNNEQFF. As DNA, the CDR3 is TGTGCCAGCAGTTTGGGACAGGGAAAGAACAATGAGCAGTTCTTC.

The J gene is TRBJ2-7, the V gene TRBV7-6; D tentatively fits TRBD1 or TRBD2 (5 bases each). The CDR3 spans 15 residues. Germline CDR1 is SGHVS and CDR2 is FNYEAQ. Trimming removed 0 bases at V and 1 base at J, with 10 bases between. Here the CDR3 reads CASSLALGPSYEQYF. The CDR3 DNA sequence: TGTGCCAGCAGCTTAGCGTTGGGACCATCCTACGAGCAGTACTTC.

This clonotype was counted between two and nine times. This rearrangement joins TRBV6-6 to TRBJ2-5; D is possibly TRBD1 or TRBD2 (5 bases each). V lost 7 bases and J 4 bases, leaving 13 bases between the germline ends. This CDR3 is 13 amino acids long. The germline V gene has CDR1 MNHNY and CDR2 SVGAGI (reference sequence). The DNA for the CDR3 is TGTGCCAGCACCCCCAGGGCGGGAGAGACCCAGTACTTC. Its protein is CASTPRAGETQYF.

There are many counts of this clonotype. The V call is TRBV20-1, the J call TRBJ2-1; D may be TRBD2 (5 bases). The CDR3 sequence is 13 residues long. The germline gives CDR1 DFQATT, CDR2 SNEGSKA (reference sequence). Trimming left V 7 bases short and J 6 bases short, with 16 bases between. CDR3 coding DNA: TGCAGTGAAGAGGGCCCAGCGGTCAATGAGCAGTTCTTC. Its translation: CSEEGPAVNEQFF.

V gene TRBV12-3 or TRBV12-4 combines with J gene TRBJ2-5; no reliable D call. V was pared by 5 bases and J by 4 bases, with 11 bases between. This CDR3 has 13 residues. Written as DNA, the CDR3 is TGTGCCAGCAGTCCGCACTCGGGAGAGACCCAGTACTTC. Its translation: CASSPHSGETQYF.

In its sample, this clonotype was seen a few times. The V call is TRBV11-2, the J call TRBJ2-6; 9 nucleotides align to TRBD2. Losses at the gene ends were 0 bases for V and 4 bases for J; bases not matched to a gene: 13. The CDR3 runs 20 residues. Germline assignment: CDR1 SGHAT and CDR2 FQNNGV. The CDR3 protein is CASSLDNAGGPLSGANVLTF. DNA for the CDR3: TGTGCCAGCAGCTTAGATAATGCGGGAGGGCCTTTATCGGGGGCCAACGTCCTGACTTTC.

The chain carries TRBV6-5 and TRBJ1-1; no clear D gene. CDR3 length: 14 amino acids. V lost 7 bases to trimming and J lost 5 bases, with 17 bases between them. CDR1 is MNHEY, CDR2 SVGAGI, per germline. CDR3 bases: TGTGCCAGCAACACTCGAGAGGGTCTGACTGAAGCTTTCTTT. Its protein product is CASNTREGLTEAFF.

The chain carries TRBV7-3 and TRBJ2-1, with D possibly matching TRBD1 (5 bases). The CDR3 spans 16 residues. The V end lost 6 bases, the J end lost 1 base, and 16 bases lay between the germline ends. Germline CDR1 and CDR2: SGHTA and FQGTGA. This CDR3 is CASSYDLTDSYNEQFF. In DNA form, the CDR3 reads TGTGCCAGCAGTTACGACCTGACAGATTCCTACAATGAGCAGTTCTTC.

This clonotype was seen a handful of times. The chain couples TRBV12-3 or TRBV12-4 to TRBJ1-5; D is possibly TRBD1 (5 bases). The CDR3 sequence is 16 residues long. V was trimmed by 7 bases and J by 0 bases, leaving 16 bases between them. This chain's CDR3 is CASTGQDWYSNQPQHF. The CDR3 bases are TGTGCCAGCACCGGACAAGATTGGTATAGCAATCAGCCCCAGCATTTT.

The CDR3 DNA reads as TGTGCCAGCGGCCTAGGGAACCCCTGGGAGCTGTTTTTT. Translated: CASGLGNPWELFF. The chain is built from TRBV5-6 and TRBJ2-2, with unresolved D. CDR3 length equals 13 residues. Trimming removed 7 bases from V and 9 bases from J, with 16 bases in between. Per the germline V gene, CDR1 is SGHDT and CDR2 is YYEEEE.